The rows below give T cell receptor beta chains drawn from one sample of a study of blood T cell repertoires in COVID-19. Generated by immunoSEQ multiplex PCR, the TCRdb table keeps only in-frame clones and is missing some. The sample lists 55,000 to 80,000 clones, over 70% seen once, with less than 2.5% in the top ten. Material: peripheral blood. All receptors derive from a human donor in a cohort sampled during active COVID-19. CDR3s include the opening cysteine and the closing phenylalanine or tryptophan. D genes are given only for firm matches. Not every row has a clone size; where given, it reads once, few, many or a size class.

>TRBD1|TRBV24-1|NA|TRBJ2-7
CATSDPGRQGPYEQYF
TGTGCCACCAGTGATCCGGGAAGACAGGGGCCCTACGAGCAGTACTTC
>TRBD1|TRBV6-5|NA|TRBJ1-6
CASKDRAWGSPLHF
TGTGCCAGCAAGGACAGGGCGTGGGGCTCACCCCTCCACTTT
>NA|TRBV6-2/TRBV6-3|NA|TRBJ1-1
CASSPWQYTEAFF
TGTGCCAGCAGCCCCTGGCAGTACACTGAAGCTTTCTTT
>TRBD1|TRBV7-2|NA|TRBJ1-5
CASSFTGGNQPQHF
TGTGCCAGCAGCTTTACAGGGGGAAATCAGCCCCAGCATTTT
>TRBD1|TRBV28|NA|TRBJ2-7
CASSLDRGNEQYF
TGTGCCAGCAGCCTTGACAGGGGGAACGAGCAGTACTTC
>TRBD1|TRBV28|NA|TRBJ2-2
CASSLPPGGTRGLGDTGELFF
TGTGCCAGCAGTTTGCCCCCAGGGGGCACGCGCGGCCTTGGGGACACCGGGGAGCTGTTTTTT
>TRBD2|TRBV7-3|NA|TRBJ2-5
CASSSGGYQETQYF
TGTGCCAGCAGTTCGGGAGGGTACCAAGAGACCCAGTACTTC
>NA|TRBV28|NA|TRBJ1-2
CASSLKDTLKGYGYTF
TGTGCCAGCAGTTTAAAGGACACTCTAAAGGGGTATGGCTACACCTTC
>TRBD1|TRBV10-3|NA|TRBJ1-1
CAISLRDRGEAFF
TGTGCCATCAGTCTCCGGGACAGGGGTGAAGCTTTCTTT
>NA|TRBV19|NA|TRBJ2-3
CASRVGGVGSDTQYF
TGTGCCAGTAGGGTTGGGGGCGTTGGTTCAGATACGCAGTATTTT
>TRBD1|TRBV29-1|NA|TRBJ1-2
CSEMTGGCYTF
TGCAGCGAGATGACAGGGGGTTGCTACACCTTC
>NA|TRBV25-1|NA|TRBJ1-1
CASSELGGGLDTEAFF
TGTGCCAGCAGTGAATTAGGCGGGGGGCTGGACACTGAAGCTTTCTTT
>TRBD1|TRBV10-3|NA|TRBJ1-5
CAINRDRNQPQHF
TGTGCCATCAACCGGGACAGGAATCAGCCCCAGCATTTT
>NA|TRBV27|NA|TRBJ1-5
CASSYLGQYNQPQHF
TGTGCCAGCAGTTACCTCGGACAGTACAATCAGCCCCAGCATTTT
>TRBD1|TRBV28|NA|TRBJ1-5
CASHDSGGLTGLDYSNQPQHF
TGTGCCAGCCACGACAGCGGGGGGTTGACAGGGCTAGACTATAGCAATCAGCCCCAGCATTTT
>NA|TRBV29-1|NA|TRBJ2-7
CSVQGSYEQYF
TGCAGCGTTCAAGGCAGTTACGAGCAGTACTTC
>NA|TRBV28|NA|TRBJ1-2
CASSLGGGQSRYGYTF
TGTGCCAGCAGTTTGGGCGGTGGACAGAGTAGGTATGGCTACACCTTC
>NA|TRBV11-2|NA|TRBJ2-1
CASSAVTVNEQFF
TGTGCCAGCAGCGCCGTGACAGTTAATGAGCAGTTCTTC
>TRBD1|TRBV19|NA|TRBJ1-1
CASSTGTANEAFF
TGTGCCAGCTCGACAGGGACGGCGAATGAAGCTTTCTTT
>TRBD1|TRBV18|NA|TRBJ1-1
CASSQGTGGTEAFF
TGTGCCAGCTCACAAGGGACAGGGGGCACTGAAGCTTTCTTT
>NA|TRBV6-2/TRBV6-3|NA|TRBJ1-5
CASSYFGVFVQPQHF
TGTGCCAGCAGTTACTTCGGGGTTTTCGTTCAGCCCCAGCATTTT
>NA|TRBV2|NA|TRBJ1-1
CASRPGHYTEAFF
TGTGCCAGCAGACCGGGACACTACACTGAAGCTTTCTTT
>NA|TRBV12-5|NA|TRBJ2-1
CASGLSGRSPQFF
TGTGCTAGTGGTTTGAGCGGCCGCTCCCCCCAGTTCTTC
>NA|TRBV7-2|NA|TRBJ1-2
CASSRPDSGRHYGYTF
TGTGCCAGCAGTCGTCCCGATTCAGGGCGTCACTATGGCTACACCTTC
>NA|TRBV28|NA|TRBJ1-2
CASSLGTWGQDYGYTF
TGTGCCAGCAGTTTAGGCACTTGGGGGCAGGACTATGGCTACACCTTC
>TRBD2|TRBV5-1|once|TRBJ2-3
CASSRGLAGGTDTQYF
TGCGCCAGCAGCCGAGGACTAGCGGGGGGCACAGATACGCAGTATTTT
>NA|TRBV7-5|NA|TRBJ1-2
CARISSIYGYTF
TGTGCCAGAATCTCTAGTATCTATGGCTACACCTTC
>NA|TRBV5-1|NA|TRBJ1-5
CASSLEGANQPQHF
TGCGCCAGCAGCTTAGAAGGGGCCAATCAGCCCCAGCATTTT
>NA|TRBV9|NA|TRBJ2-7
CASSGESSYEQYF
TGTGCCAGCAGCGGAGAGAGTTCCTACGAGCAGTACTTC
>NA|TRBV7-8|NA|TRBJ1-1
CASSSQSTGNTEAFF
TGTGCCAGCAGCTCCCAATCGACAGGGAACACTGAAGCTTTCTTT
>NA|TRBV21-1|NA|TRBJ2-7
CASSKGQTYEQYF
TGTGCCAGCAGCAAAGGTCAGACCTACGAGCAGTACTTC
>TRBD1|TRBV2|NA|TRBJ1-3
CASSRTGRGNTIYF
TGTGCCAGCAGTAGGACAGGCAGGGGAAACACCATATATTTT
>TRBD1|TRBV30|NA|TRBJ1-4
CAWSVRQGGEKLFF
TGTGCCTGGAGTGTCCGACAGGGAGGAGAAAAACTGTTTTTT
>NA|TRBV9|NA|TRBJ2-3
CASSVLTAGPPTDTQYF
TGTGCCAGCAGCGTATTGACGGCGGGTCCCCCCACAGATACGCAGTATTTT
>NA|TRBV10-3|NA|TRBJ1-6
CAISEGGSYNSPLHF
TGTGCCATCAGTGAAGGGGGCTCCTATAATTCACCCCTCCACTTT
>NA|TRBV19|NA|TRBJ1-5
CASSIGGASGNQPQHF
TGTGCCAGTAGTATTGGGGGGGCAAGCGGTAATCAGCCCCAGCATTTT
>NA|TRBV28|NA|TRBJ2-7
CASSPAGLAMEQYF
TGTGCCAGCAGTCCGGCGGGGCTAGCGATGGAGCAGTACTTC
>TRBD1|TRBV7-9|NA|TRBJ1-2
CASSFGQVGNGYTF
TGTGCCAGCAGCTTCGGACAGGTCGGCAATGGCTACACCTTC
>TRBD1|TRBV6-1|NA|TRBJ1-6
CASSEAGTAISPLHF
TGTGCCAGCAGTGAGGCCGGGACAGCTATATCACCCCTCCACTTT
>TRBD1|TRBV27|NA|TRBJ1-2
CASSLGTGNYGYTF
TGTGCCAGCAGTTTGGGGACAGGAAACTATGGCTACACCTTC
>TRBD2|TRBV27|NA|TRBJ2-7
CASSFDRLAGGEQYF
TGTGCCAGCAGTTTTGACAGACTAGCCGGAGGGGAGCAGTACTTC
>TRBD1|TRBV3-1/TRBV3-2|NA|TRBJ2-7
CASSPHRDSYYEQYF
TGTGCCAGCAGCCCACACCGGGACAGTTACTACGAGCAGTACTTC
>TRBD1|TRBV6-5|NA|TRBJ1-2
CASSRTGASGGYTF
TGTGCCAGCAGTCGGACAGGGGCCTCGGGTGGCTACACCTTC
>NA|TRBV30|NA|TRBJ1-1
CAWSTSSYTEAFF
TGTGCCTGGAGTACCTCCAGTTACACTGAAGCTTTCTTT
>TRBD2|TRBV7-8|NA|TRBJ2-1
CASSSRTSGGASYNEQFF
TGTGCCAGCAGCTCCCGGACTAGCGGGGGGGCCTCCTACAATGAGCAGTTCTTC
>NA|TRBV5-1|NA|TRBJ1-1
CASSLRGGGTEAFF
TGCGCCAGCAGCTTGCGGGGCGGGGGCACTGAAGCTTTCTTT
>TRBD1|TRBV5-1|NA|TRBJ1-1
CASSAGTGVNTEAFF
TGCGCCAGCAGCGCCGGGACAGGGGTGAACACTGAAGCTTTCTTT
>NA|TRBV30|few|TRBJ2-2
CAWSPRTDTGELFF
TGTGCCTGGAGTCCACGGACAGACACCGGGGAGCTGTTTTTT
>NA|TRBV29-1|NA|TRBJ1-2
CSVGEGNYGYTF
TGCAGCGTTGGGGAGGGCAACTATGGCTACACCTTC
>TRBD1|TRBV14|NA|TRBJ2-1
CASSRRQGETYNEQFF
TGTGCCAGCAGCCGCCGACAGGGCGAAACCTACAATGAGCAGTTCTTC
>TRBD1|TRBV5-5|NA|TRBJ1-2
CASSLRGRLAGYTF
TGTGCCAGCAGCTTAAGGGGGCGCTTGGCTGGCTACACCTTC
>TRBD1|TRBV11-3|NA|TRBJ2-3
CASSLNRGSLADTQYF
TGTGCCAGCAGCTTAAACAGGGGTTCTCTTGCAGATACGCAGTATTTT
>NA|TRBV19|NA|TRBJ1-2
CASTPWDTGDYGYTF
TGTGCCAGTACCCCATGGGACACAGGAGACTATGGCTACACCTTC
>TRBD1|TRBV7-9|NA|TRBJ1-2
CASSLVTPTGAYGYTF
TGTGCCAGCAGCTTAGTTACGCCGACAGGGGCCTATGGCTACACCTTC
>NA|TRBV20-1|NA|TRBJ2-7
CSASLTFYEQYF
TGCAGTGCTAGTTTGACTTTCTACGAGCAGTACTTC